The text below deals with one TCR beta chain. This sample is drawn from a study of blood T cell repertoires in COVID-19. Looking at the study overall: Sites across the United States, Italy and Spain contributed samples from acute and convalescent COVID-19.

This CDR3 is built from 13 residues. The germline V gene has CDR1 SGHRS and CDR2 YFSETQ. The V end was cut by 0 bases, the J end by 6 bases, with 7 bases between. Produced via immunoSEQ multiplex PCR; TCRdb's table is partial and in-frame only. This table holds more than 15,000 clones, approximately 80% found once. This chain links TRBV5-1 with TRBJ2-1, with D unresolved. The sequence came from a man in his sixties with active or convalescent COVID-19. The sample comprised peripheral blood. DNA of the CDR3: TGCGCCAGCAGCTTGGGGGCTTTCAATGAGCAGTTCTTC. Translating gives CASSLGAFNEQFF.